The 19 T cell receptor beta chains below all came from one sample that was sequenced in a study of T cells after yellow fever vaccination. TCRdb called the 5' RACE reads again in MiXCR, with one record for every CDR3 protein. The profile shows some 32,000 distinct CDR3 sequences, about 6.3% of them singletons. The specimen comprised PBMCs, either bulk or a sorted T-cell subset (CD4+, CD8+, memory, or dextramer-sorted; not recorded which), sampled on the day of the first yellow fever vaccination. The receptors shown here come from a man aged 18 to 30 who received the YFV17D yellow fever vaccine.

The chain combines TRBV7-2 with TRBJ2-3; no clear D. This CDR3 spans 14 amino acids. The germline V and J ends were trimmed by 1 base and 0 bases, with 5 bases remaining between them. CDR1 is SGHTA, CDR2 FQGNSA, per germline. CDR3 DNA sequence: TGTGCCAGCAGCTTAGAGGAGAGCACAGATACGCAGTATTTT. It yields the protein CASSLEESTDTQYF.

The sample holds many counts of this clonotype. The J gene is TRBJ2-3, the V gene TRBV7-2, with D perhaps matching TRBD2 (6 bases). CDR3 length: 15 residues. Germline assignment: CDR1 SGHTA and CDR2 FQGNSA. Trimming pared 1 base from V and 4 bases from J, leaving 12 bases between. CDR3 protein: CASSLGLGGSDTQYF. For the CDR3, the DNA is TGTGCCAGCAGCTTAGGGTTGGGGGGATCAGATACGCAGTATTTT.

This clonotype was counted many times. The rearrangement joins TRBV11-2 to TRBJ2-5; D might be TRBD2 (6 bases). Germline V lookup: CDR1 SGHAT, CDR2 FQNNGV. The CDR3 is 18 amino acids. The V end lost 1 base, the J end lost 4 bases, and 22 bases lay between the germline ends. This CDR3 reads CASSLGLRGGVGGETQYF. DNA of the CDR3: TGTGCCAGCAGCTTAGGACTCCGGGGCGGGGTGGGTGGAGAGACCCAGTACTTC.

This clonotype was seen repeatedly, ten times or more. The V and J genes are TRBV4-3 and TRBJ2-3; D tentatively fits TRBD1 or TRBD2 (5 bases each). The CDR3 runs to 15 residues. Looked up from germline, CDR1 is LGHNA and CDR2 is YSLEER. Trimming took 3 bases from V and 7 from J, leaving 17 bases between them. CDR3 sequence reads: CASSQSRDPPYTQYF. CDR3 DNA sequence: TGCGCCAGCAGCCAGTCCCGGGACCCTCCTTATACGCAGTATTTT.

The V and J genes are TRBV2 and TRBJ2-4; 9 bases line up with TRBD2. The CDR3 spans 13 residues. V was pared by 11 bases and J by 8 bases, with 10 bases of the junction left unmatched. CDR1 SNHLY and CDR2 FYNNEI come from the germline V gene. The CDR3, as DNA: TGTGCCTGCGGACGGACTAGCGAAGACATTCAGTACTTC. Protein sequence: CACGRTSEDIQYF.

This clonotype was recorded many times. This chain links TRBV7-6 with TRBJ2-1; 15 positions match TRBD2. The CDR3 runs 19 residues. Trimming cost V 2 bases and J 2 bases; bases outside gene matches: 7. The V gene's germline CDR1 is SGHVS and CDR2 FNYEAQ. The CDR3 spells CASSLRTSGGAGAYNEQFF. The CDR3 bases are TGTGCCAGCAGCTTAAGGACTAGCGGGGGGGCCGGGGCCTACAATGAGCAGTTCTTC.

This clonotype was recorded at least ten times. The chain recombines TRBV9 with TRBJ2-1, with D perhaps being TRBD1 or TRBD2 (6 bases each). V was shortened by 4 bases and J by 4 bases, with 24 bases between the two germline ends. Germline loops: CDR1 SGDLS, CDR2 YYNGEE. The length of the CDR3 is 18 residues. The CDR3 loop reads CASSPQMWRDNKYNEQFF. CDR3 sequence (DNA): TGTGCCAGCAGCCCCCAAATGTGGAGGGACAACAAATACAATGAGCAGTTCTTC. Combining the CDR3 with reference TRBV9 and TRBJ2-1 gives the whole variable domain DSGVTQTPKHLITATGQRVTLRCSPRSGDLSVYWYQQSLDQGLQFLIQYYNGEERAKGNILERFSAQQFPDLHSELNLSSLELGDSALYFCASSPQMWRDNKYNEQFFGPGTRLTVL.

The rearrangement links TRBV20-1 to TRBJ2-2; D possibly matches TRBD1 or TRBD2 (6 bases each). CDR3 length: 17 residues. Germline V gene data show CDR1 as DFQATT and CDR2 as SNEGSKA (reference sequence). The CDR3 sequence is CRKSLGGKSGSGGELFF. The CDR3 DNA reads TGCAGGAAATCTTTGGGGGGCAAATCGGGCTCCGGCGGGGAGCTGTTTTTT.

By sample share, this clonotype is medium-sized (0.01 to 0.1%). The V and J genes are TRBV18 and TRBJ2-5; D not certain. The V gene's germline CDR1 is KGHSH and CDR2 LQKENI. V was pared by 3 bases and J by 5 bases, with 10 bases between. The CDR3 contains 13 residues. The CDR3: CASSPRRRETQYF. The CDR3 nucleotides read TGTGCCAGCTCACCCCGTCGTCGTGAGACCCAGTACTTC.

This clonotype was seen ten or more times. This chain joins TRBV5-1 and TRBJ2-7; D not certain. Germline assignment: CDR1 SGHRS and CDR2 YFSETQ. This CDR3 is 14 amino acids long. Trimming stripped 0 bases from V and 4 bases from J, with 11 bases between. CDR3 sequence (DNA): TGCGCCAGCAGCTTGGCCGTGGGGATTTACGAGCAGTACTTC. The encoded protein is CASSLAVGIYEQYF.

This clonotype was detected only once. A read error is possible here, since a much larger clone lies one base away. The CDR3 region has the DNA TGTGCCAGCAGTTCCCCGAGTGGAAAAGCTTTCTTT. As protein: CASSSPSGKAFF. The V call is TRBV6-5, the J call TRBJ1-1; no definite D call. The germline gives CDR1 MNHEY, CDR2 SVGAGI. This CDR3 has 12 amino acids. V lost 4 bases and J 9 bases, leaving 12 bases between the germline ends.

The genes are TRBV27 and TRBJ1-1, with D maybe TRBD1 (5 bases). The germline V and J ends were trimmed by 8 bases and 5 bases, with 15 bases remaining between them. Germline V gene sequence: CDR1 MNHEY, CDR2 SMNVEV (reference sequence). This CDR3 is 13 amino acids long. The CDR3 nucleotides read TGTGCCAGCTGCACTCCGGGGGGAACTGAAGCTTTCTTT. Translated, it gives CASCTPGGTEAFF.

This clonotype appeared many times. The CDR3 is CASSDSDRNEQFF. The CDR3 DNA reads as TGTGCCAGCAGTGACTCGGACAGGAATGAGCAGTTCTTC. The chain couples TRBV6-4 to TRBJ2-1; 7 nucleotides match TRBD1. This CDR3 has 13 amino acids. Germline V gene sequence: CDR1 MRHNA, CDR2 SNTAGT. V was pared by 0 bases and J by 7 bases, with 0 bases of the junction left unmatched.

This clonotype has a count of ten or more. This rearrangement joins TRBV7-8 to TRBJ1-4; TRBD1 agrees at 10 bases. CDR3 length: 15 amino acids. Germline assignment: CDR1 SGHVS and CDR2 FQNEAQ. V trimming: 5 bases; J trimming: 3 bases; junction bases outside the gene matches: 3. CDR3 coding DNA: TGTGCCAGCAGCCGACAGGGGGCGGCTAATGAAAAACTGTTTTTT. Translated: CASSRQGAANEKLFF. The entire variable domain, with the rest obtained from reference TRBV7-8 and TRBJ1-4, is as follows: GAGVSQSPRYKVAKRGQDVALRCDPISGHVSLFWYQQALGQGPEFLTYFQNEAQLDKSGLPSDRFFAERPEGSVSTLKIQRTQQEDSAVYLCASSRQGAANEKLFFGSGTQLSVL.

This clonotype was seen ten or more times. This chain connects TRBV2 to TRBJ1-1; no clear D. The CDR3 is 14 amino acids. In germline, CDR1 is SNHLY, CDR2 FYNNEI. Trimming took 3 bases from V and 5 from J, leaving 13 bases between them. The CDR3 loop is CASSEWSSETEAFF. The DNA of the CDR3 is TGTGCCAGCAGTGAGTGGTCGTCCGAAACTGAAGCTTTCTTT.

Comments on this clonotype: Since a much larger clone is just one base distant, this may be a read error. V and J are TRBV6-5 and TRBJ2-3; TRBD2 matches 11 bases. Germline CDR1 reads MNHEY; CDR2 reads SVGAGI. The CDR3 is 15 residues long. CDR3 DNA sequence: TGTGCCAGCGGTTACTCTAGCGGGGGGCCAGATACGCAGTATTTT. This gives the protein CASGYSSGGPDTQYF.

This clonotype was picked up many times. The rearrangement joins TRBV7-2 to TRBJ2-3, with unresolved D. Looked up from germline, CDR1 is SGHTA and CDR2 is FQGNSA. The CDR3 loop spans 14 amino acids. V was trimmed by 4 bases and J by 2 bases, leaving 10 bases between them. In nucleotides, the CDR3 is TGTGCCAGCAGCTCCTCCACGAACACAGATACGCAGTATTTT. This encodes CASSSSTNTDTQYF.

DNA of the CDR3: TGTGCCAGCAGTTCACCGTATTCCTGCGAGCAGTACGTC. Protein: CASSSPYSCEQYV. The V and J genes are TRBV6-2 or TRBV6-3 and TRBJ2-7; D is undetermined. Germline CDR1 reads MNHEY; CDR2 reads SVGEGT. The CDR3 is 13 amino acids.

This clonotype came up many times. The chain couples TRBV7-2 to TRBJ1-2; possibly TRBD1 for D (5 bases). The CDR3 covers 16 residues. Trimming pared 6 bases from V and 0 bases from J, leaving 17 bases between. The germline V gene encodes CDR1 SGHTA and CDR2 FQGNSA. CDR3 sequence (DNA): TGTGCCAGCAGTACTGTAGCAGGGATCCCTAACTATGGCTACACCTTC. Its translation: CASSTVAGIPNYGYTF.